These 31 T cell receptor beta chains were all obtained from the same sample, sequenced in a study of blood T cell repertoires in COVID-19. Sequencing used immunoSEQ multiplex PCR; TCRdb keeps in-frame clones, though not all of them. Here the sample spans over 250,000 clones, about four fifths being singletons. Sequenced: peripheral blood. The receptor source for this set is a woman between 50 and 59 years old who had recovered from COVID-19.

The rearrangement joins TRBV28 to TRBJ1-1; 10 bases align to TRBD1. V shed 4 bases and J 5 bases; nucleotides not matched to a gene: 13. This CDR3 is built from 17 residues. Germline values: CDR1 MDHEN, CDR2 SYDVKM. CDR3 sequence (DNA): TGTGCCAGCAGTTCCCCGGACAGGGGGAGAATAGGGACTGAAGCTTTCTTT. It specifies CASSSPDRGRIGTEAFF. Filled out from reference TRBV28 and TRBJ1-1, the complete variable domain reads DVKVTQSSRYLVKRTGEKVFLECVQDMDHENMFWYRQDPGLGLRLIYFSYDVKMKEKGDIPEGYSVSREKKERFSLILESASTNQTSMYLCASSSPDRGRIGTEAFFGQGTRLTVV.

The CDR3 is CASSYFGQNGNYEQYF. The CDR3 coding sequence is TGTGCCAGCAGTTACTTTGGGCAGAACGGAAACTACGAGCAGTACTTC. V and J are TRBV6-2 or TRBV6-3 and TRBJ2-7; D not resolved. Germline CDR1 MNHEY, CDR2 SVGEGT. The CDR3 is 16 amino acids. V was pared by 1 base and J by 3 bases, with 16 bases between.

The rearrangement links TRBV29-1 to TRBJ2-1, with D possibly TRBD2 on 7 matching bases. This CDR3 is built from 14 residues. With 3 bases removed from V and 5 bases from J, the gap between germline ends came to 14 bases. CDR1 and CDR2 from the germline V gene are SQVTM and ANQGSEA. The DNA for the CDR3 is TGCAGCGTTGACGAGGGGGAGGGCGACAATGAGCAGTTCTTC. Residues: CSVDEGEGDNEQFF.

This clone was seen only once. V is TRBV19 and J is TRBJ1-2; D is perhaps TRBD1 (6 bases). The germline V gene has CDR1 LNHDA and CDR2 SQIVND (reference sequence). The CDR3 runs to 14 residues. Trimming removed 6 bases from V and 4 bases from J, with 15 bases in between. The DNA for the CDR3 is TGTGCCAGTAGATCCGCGACAGGAGCCTATGGCTACACCTTC. Encoded protein: CASRSATGAYGYTF.

V and J are TRBV7-3 and TRBJ1-5; 10 positions agree with TRBD1. V lost 6 bases and J lost 5; bases outside the gene matches: 7. The length of the CDR3 is 15 residues. Germline CDR1 SGHTA, CDR2 FQGTGA. CDR3 nucleotide sequence: TGTGCCAGCAGGCACGACAGGGGGCAGGATCAGCCCCAGCATTTT. Protein: CASRHDRGQDQPQHF.

This chain links TRBV6-2 or TRBV6-3 with TRBJ1-5; D not resolved. The ends were cut back, 2 bases at V and 1 base at J, with 9 bases in the middle. Germline V gives CDR1 MNHEY, CDR2 SVGEGT. This CDR3 comprises 15 residues. Here the CDR3 reads CASSYQILSNQPQHF. The CDR3 nucleotides read TGTGCCAGCAGTTACCAGATCCTCAGCAATCAGCCCCAGCATTTT.

This clone showed up just a few times. This sequence joins TRBV7-9 and TRBJ2-5; TRBD1 agrees at 11 bases. The CDR3 runs to 15 residues. The V and J ends lost 4 bases and 5 bases, in that order; junction bases with no gene match: 6. CDR1 SEHNR and CDR2 FQNEAQ come from the germline V gene (reference sequence). The DNA for the CDR3 is TGTGCCAGCAGCTGGACAGGGGGCGCGAGGGAGACCCAGTACTTC. It encodes CASSWTGGARETQYF.

This chain joins TRBV18 and TRBJ1-1, with D unresolved. The CDR3 runs to 13 residues. Per the germline V gene, CDR1 is KGHSH and CDR2 is LQKENI. V was shortened by 2 bases and J by 2 bases, with 6 bases between the two germline ends. CDR3 amino acids: CASSPEINTEAFF. The CDR3 bases are TGTGCCAGCTCACCAGAGATCAACACTGAAGCTTTCTTT.

The chain joins TRBV11-2 to TRBJ1-1, with a weak D call TRBD1 (5 bases). Germline V gene data show CDR1 as SGHAT and CDR2 as FQNNGV. CDR3 length: 14 amino acids. Trimming pared 8 bases from V and 7 bases from J, leaving 20 bases between. The CDR3 protein is CASRSSNRRSEAFF. The CDR3 DNA reads as TGTGCCAGCCGTTCCTCTAACAGGAGAAGTGAAGCTTTCTTT.

The chain recombines TRBV9 with TRBJ1-1; 7 nucleotides line up with TRBD1. V shed 4 bases and J 1 base; nucleotides not matched to a gene: 10. The CDR3 covers 16 residues. Germline V gene lookup returns CDR1 SGDLS and CDR2 YYNGEE. The CDR3, as DNA: TGTGCCAGCAGCAGCTCCCCTGACAGGGAGAACACTGAAGCTTTCTTT. It is translated as CASSSSPDRENTEAFF.

The chain recombines TRBV5-4 with TRBJ1-2; 7 nucleotides match TRBD1. The CDR3 runs 15 residues. With 4 bases clipped from V and 8 bases from J, the junction kept 14 bases outside the gene matches. Germline CDR1 SGHNT, CDR2 YYREEE (reference sequence). The CDR3 DNA sequence: TGTGCCAGCAGCCAGGGGGGCGTATTTTCCGGCGGCTACACCTTC. Its protein is CASSQGGVFSGGYTF.

The chain carries TRBV11-2 and TRBJ1-4; D gene unclear. The CDR3 runs to 15 residues. Germline CDR1 reads SGHAT; CDR2 reads FQNNGV. Trimming took off 3 bases at V and 0 bases at J, with 8 bases between the two ends. The CDR3 is CASSLSIATNEKLFF. CDR3 DNA sequence: TGTGCCAGCAGCTTGAGTATCGCAACTAATGAAAAACTGTTTTTT. Variable domain in full (rest from reference TRBV11-2 and TRBJ1-4): EAGVAQSPRYKIIEKRQSVAFWCNPISGHATLYWYQQILGQGPKLLIQFQNNGVVDDSQLPKDRFSAERLKGVDSTLKIQPAKLEDSAVYLCASSLSIATNEKLFFGSGTQLSVL.

This clone was seen a handful of times. The V and J genes are TRBV30 and TRBJ1-1, with D perhaps TRBD1 (5 bases). The ends were cut back, 8 bases at V and 1 base at J, with 20 bases in the middle. This CDR3 is built from 15 residues. The germline CDR1 and CDR2 sequences are GTSNPN and SVGIG (reference sequence). In DNA form, the CDR3 reads TGTGCCAACACCATCTGGGGCAGGAGGAACACTGAAGCTTTCTTT. Its protein product is CANTIWGRRNTEAFF.

This chain uses TRBV7-2 with TRBJ1-5, with TRBD1 matching over 8 bases. Germline V gene sequence: CDR1 SGHTA, CDR2 FQGNSA. The length of the CDR3 is 16 residues. J gave up 4 bases and V 1 base, and 6 bases lay outside the gene matches. The CDR3 region is CASSLEQGEGNQPQHF. Here the CDR3 DNA reads TGTGCCAGCAGCTTAGAACAGGGGGAAGGAAATCAGCCCCAGCATTTT.

This chain joins TRBV27 and TRBJ2-7, with TRBD2 identical over 8 bases. The germline V gene has CDR1 MNHEY and CDR2 SMNVEV (reference sequence). J was trimmed by 0 bases and V by 9 bases; bases with no gene match: 1. The CDR3 sequence is 12 residues long. CDR3 loop: CARAGDSYEQYF. The CDR3 nucleotides are TGTGCCAGAGCGGGAGACTCCTACGAGCAGTACTTC.

The rearrangement joins TRBV2 to TRBJ1-5; D unclear. The CDR3 has 15 amino acids. V dropped 1 base and J dropped 0 bases, with 7 bases sitting between them. Germline V gene data show CDR1 as SNHLY and CDR2 as FYNNEI. This CDR3 reads CASSEEHTSNQPQHF. The CDR3 nucleotides are TGTGCCAGCAGTGAAGAACACACTAGCAATCAGCCCCAGCATTTT.

This clone was detected once. The rearrangement links TRBV4-3 to TRBJ1-1, with a tentative D call TRBD1 (6 bases). Trimming left V 4 bases short and J 6 bases short, with 15 bases between. The CDR3 extends over 14 amino acids. Germline CDR1 LGHNA, CDR2 YSLEER. In nucleotides, the CDR3 is TGCGCCAGCAGCCCTTCAACAGGGATATCTGAAGCTTTCTTT. Its protein is CASSPSTGISEAFF.

This chain connects TRBV19 to TRBJ2-7; 13 positions agree with TRBD2. This CDR3 spans 18 amino acids. The V segment lost 9 bases and the J segment 1 base; nucleotides outside the gene matches: 15. Per the germline V gene, CDR1 is LNHDA and CDR2 is SQIVND (reference sequence). CDR3 DNA: TGTGCCAGCCCCTGGCTTTGGACTAGCGGGAGATTATCCTACGAGCAGTACTTC. This translates into CASPWLWTSGRLSYEQYF.

CDR3 sequence reads: CASSFSITEAFF. The DNA for the CDR3 is TGTGCCAGCAGCTTCTCTATCACCGAAGCTTTCTTT. The rearrangement joins TRBV5-5 to TRBJ1-1; D unresolved. Trimming left V 2 bases short and J 8 bases short, with 10 bases between. This CDR3 has 12 amino acids. CDR1 and CDR2 (germline): SGHKS, YYEKEE (reference sequence).

This chain joins TRBV7-2 and TRBJ2-1, with 9 nucleotides matching TRBD1. The germline CDR1 and CDR2 sequences are SGHTA and FQGNSA. J lost 0 bases, V lost 4 bases, and 4 bases had no gene match. This CDR3 has 16 residues. The CDR3 bases are TGTGCCAGCAGCTCAACAGGGGGCCTCTCCTACAATGAGCAGTTCTTC. It specifies CASSSTGGLSYNEQFF.

The chain recombines TRBV11-2 with TRBJ2-2; D might be TRBD1 (5 bases). Germline CDR1 and CDR2: SGHAT and FQNNGV. Trimming removed 0 bases at V and 6 bases at J, with 17 bases between. This CDR3 region has 17 residues. CDR3 DNA: TGTGCCAGCAGCTTAGACAGGGTCAGGGCTTACCCCGGGGAGCTGTTTTTT. Translating it yields CASSLDRVRAYPGELFF.

CDR3: CASSLGDRGKGYTF. CDR3 coding DNA: TGCGCCAGCAGCTTGGGGGACAGGGGAAAAGGCTACACCTTC. The chain carries TRBV5-1 and TRBJ1-2; TRBD1 aligns across 10 bases. V gave up 0 bases and J gave up 8 bases; unmatched junction bases: 4. Germline CDR1 reads SGHRS; CDR2 reads YFSETQ. This CDR3 contains 14 residues.

The V and J genes are TRBV20-1 and TRBJ1-2, with 7 positions matching TRBD1. With V trimmed by 3 bases and J by 1 base, 5 bases remained unmatched. The CDR3 is 14 residues long. Germline CDR1 reads DFQATT; CDR2 reads SNEGSKA (reference sequence). The CDR3 sequence is CSASRGTVNYGYTF. CDR3 sequence (DNA): TGCAGTGCTAGTAGGGGGACAGTTAACTATGGCTACACCTTC.

This chain joins TRBV30 and TRBJ2-3, with TRBD2 identical over 7 bases. Germline V lookup: CDR1 GTSNPN, CDR2 SVGIG (reference sequence). Trimming at V came to 0 bases and at J to 1 base, leaving 4 bases not matched to a gene. The CDR3 is made up of 15 amino acids. In DNA form, the CDR3 reads TGTGCCTGGAGTGTACTGGGGGGGGGCACAGATACGCAGTATTTT. Its protein product is CAWSVLGGGTDTQYF.

This rearrangement joins TRBV4-3 to TRBJ1-2, with 7 bases lining up with TRBD1. The CDR3 sequence is 15 residues long. V lost 1 base and J lost 2; bases outside the gene matches: 4. From germline, CDR1 is LGHNA and CDR2 YSLEER. CDR3: CASSQASTGNYGYTF. CDR3 nucleotide sequence: TGCGCCAGCAGCCAAGCCTCGACAGGGAACTATGGCTACACCTTC.

V and J are TRBV7-9 and TRBJ2-2; D gene unclear. The germline V gene encodes CDR1 SEHNR and CDR2 FQNEAQ (reference sequence). V was shortened by 0 bases and J by 5 bases, with 13 bases between the two germline ends. The CDR3 sequence is 16 residues long. The CDR3 protein is CASSLAILGRTGELFF. DNA for the CDR3: TGTGCCAGCAGCTTAGCGATCCTTGGTCGGACCGGGGAGCTGTTTTTT.

This clone was seen only once. This chain uses TRBV5-5 with TRBJ1-2, with 7 bases matching TRBD1. The germline V gene encodes CDR1 SGHKS and CDR2 YYEKEE (reference sequence). V dropped 4 bases and J dropped 2; count of bases not matched to a gene: 5. This CDR3 spans 14 amino acids. The DNA of the CDR3 is TGTGCCAGCAGCAGGACAGGCTCGAACTATGGCTACACCTTC. As protein: CASSRTGSNYGYTF.

The V and J genes are TRBV20-1 and TRBJ2-5, with a tentative D call TRBD2 (5 bases). The germline gives CDR1 DFQATT, CDR2 SNEGSKA (reference sequence). V dropped 3 bases and J dropped 0 bases, with 14 bases sitting between them. This CDR3 is 15 amino acids long. CDR3 amino acids: CSASPSGKYQETQYF. CDR3 DNA sequence: TGCAGTGCTAGTCCCAGCGGCAAGTACCAAGAGACCCAGTACTTC.

This chain's CDR3 is CASSRRRENSYNEQFF. In nucleotides, the CDR3 is TGCGCCAGCAGCAGGCGGCGGGAAAACTCCTACAATGAGCAGTTCTTC. The V call is TRBV4-3, the J call TRBJ2-1; possible D gene TRBD2, 6 bases. V was trimmed by 5 bases and J by 0 bases, leaving 14 bases between them. CDR3 length equals 16 residues. Germline CDR1 and CDR2: LGHNA and YSLEER.

This rearrangement joins TRBV7-9 to TRBJ2-5; TRBD1 is a possible D gene (6 bases). CDR3 length equals 13 residues. V lost 2 bases and J lost 4, with 8 bases in between. Germline CDR1 reads SEHNR; CDR2 reads FQNEAQ (reference sequence). The CDR3 loop reads CASSLQGRETQYF. In DNA form, the CDR3 reads TGTGCCAGCAGCTTACAGGGGAGAGAGACCCAGTACTTC.

The rearrangement joins TRBV7-2 to TRBJ2-3; D is possibly TRBD2 (6 bases). The CDR3 spans 15 residues. CDR1 is SGHTA, CDR2 FQGNSA, per germline. Trimming took off 1 base at V and 5 bases at J, with 13 bases between the two ends. CDR3 amino acids: CASSLGYRRGDTQYF. CDR3 nucleotides: TGTGCCAGCAGCTTAGGGTACCGGCGGGGAGATACGCAGTATTTT.